The T cell receptor (beta chain) under discussion was sequenced for a study of cytomegalovirus exposure and HLA in healthy donors. Study-level points and caveats: Most TCR sequences were seen very rarely across donors, but some public TCRs occurred in many. One later analysis, an examination of the 90 to 150 validation repertoires, found that first-cohort TCR clusters tended to co-occur in them. The investigators catalogued about 170 TCR beta chains as cytomegalovirus-associated.

The donors belonged to the roughly 130-subject validation cohort, separate from the roughly 670-subject first cohort. Concerning this clone itself: The antigen is unknown.

The CDR3 covers 14 residues. Germline V lookup: CDR1 MNHEY, CDR2 SMNVEV (reference sequence). V shed 5 bases and J shed 2 bases, with 9 bases lying between them. Only in-frame clones appear in the TCRdb table, and some are missing; sequencing was by immunoSEQ multiplex PCR. The data show about 200,000 clones, with around 80% seen just once and around 1.2% held by the top ten. The rearrangement uses TRBV27 and TRBJ1-4; the D is unclear. Source material: PBMCs. The sequence came from a woman aged 30 to 39 in good health and CMV-seronegative. CDR3 residues: CASSRSPTNEKLFF. The CDR3, as DNA: TGTGCCAGCAGTAGGAGTCCCACTAATGAAAAACTGTTTTTT. The full variable domain, rest sourced from reference TRBV27 and TRBJ1-4, is EAQVTQNPRYLITVTGKKLTVTCSQNMNHEYMSWYRQDPGLGLRQIYYSMNVEVTDKGDVPEGYKVSRKEKRNFPLILESPSPNQTSLYFCASSRSPTNEKLFFGSGTQLSVL.